This T cell receptor (beta chain) was captured in a study of blood T cell repertoires in COVID-19. For the study at large: T cells, B-cell-depleted T cells, or PBMCs provided the cDNA or gDNA that served as material.

In the authors' methods: Quantification of nucleated cells was approximated via reference gene primer amplification. TCRdb's table, derived via immunoSEQ multiplex PCR, lists solely in-frame clones and lacks some. D and trimming were read from the DNA, whereas the V and J calls and clone size are those reported in that table. The sample holds some 340,000 clones, more than 90% seen once. Germline V gives CDR1 LNHDA, CDR2 SQIVND (reference sequence). The CDR3 runs 14 residues. J lost 7 bases, V lost 6 bases, and 7 bases had no gene match. A case of COVID-19 had been met by exposed participants within 2 weeks before study entry.

V is TRBV19 and J is TRBJ1-4, with TRBD1 matching 8 bases. Sequencing used PBMCs or T cells enriched from blood (not recorded which). This receptor was identified in a woman younger than 45 who had been exposed to COVID-19. The CDR3: CASRITGGAEKLFF. CDR3 DNA: TGTGCCAGTAGGATAACAGGGGGAGCTGAAAAACTGTTTTTT. Full variable domain (remainder filled in from reference TRBV19 and TRBJ1-4): DGGITQSPKYLFRKEGQNVTLSCEQNLNHDAMYWYRQDPGQGLRLIYYSQIVNDFQKGDIAEGYSVSREKKESFPLTVTSAQKNPTAFYLCASRITGGAEKLFFGSGTQLSVL.